Sequencing of this TCR beta chain was carried out in a study of response to subunit inactivated influenza vaccine. Trimming took 5 bases from V and 4 from J; bases not matched to a gene: 17. The length of the CDR3 is 18 residues. TCRdb processed the RT-PCR reads anew with MiXCR; each CDR3 protein has one entry. The sample includes about 800,000 distinct CDR3 sequences, about 20% of them seen just once. The receptor's source is a man aged 50-60 years who received an inactivated influenza vaccine. Sequenced here: PBMCs from blood, sampled roughly 5 days after vaccination. V usage is TRBV12-3 or TRBV12-4 and J usage is TRBJ1-2, with 9 bases that match TRBD1. DNA of the CDR3: TGTGCCAGCAGTGACTCCCGGACAGGGGACTTATATTTCTATGGCTACACCTTC. It yields the protein CASSDSRTGDLYFYGYTF.